One T cell receptor beta chain is described in this entry. The antigen is unknown. The CDR3 runs to 14 residues. CDR1 and CDR2 from the germline V gene are MDHEN and SYDVKM. The V end lost 7 bases, the J end lost 5 bases, and 17 bases lay between the germline ends. MiXCR, applied by TCRdb to the reads, yields one record per CDR3 protein. Of some 800,000 distinct CDR3 sequences listed, about 29% are singletons. This sample was included in a study of T cell repertoires in cytomegalovirus infection. Study findings and constraints: The ex vivo response was dominated by HLA-C-restricted CMV-specific TCR beta clonotypes. Cumulative public TCR beta family frequency identified carriers of CMV plus the relevant HLA.

The gene calls are TRBV28 and TRBJ2-5; D unresolved. The sequence came from a human donor in good health (CMV status not recorded). Some clones in this sample may be carry-over from other donors' samples. The sequencing here drew on cultured CD8+ T cells from PBMCs, taken from culture after CMV antigen stimulation. The CDR3 sequence is CASKMIYPKETQYF. The CDR3 DNA is TGTGCCAGCAAGATGATCTACCCGAAGGAGACCCAGTACTTC.